These 8 T cell receptor beta chains came from one sample sequenced in a study of Graves' ophthalmopathy and Graves' hyperthyroidism. Investigators amplified TCR beta CDR3 regions from RNA transcripts. First-round RT-PCR with HTBI primers preceded a second-round multiplex PCR. TCRdb independently ran MiXCR on the multiplex PCR reads; one entry per CDR3 protein. The sample lists about half a million distinct CDR3 sequences; about 15% were seen once. Sequencing was performed on blood. All receptors come from a woman aged 25-40 years with Graves' ophthalmopathy.

This clonotype occurred many times. The rearrangement links TRBV20-1 to TRBJ1-1; 10 nucleotides line up with TRBD1. V trimming: 3 bases; J trimming: 5 bases; junction bases outside the gene matches: 6. Germline V gives CDR1 DFQATT, CDR2 SNEGSKA (reference sequence). The CDR3 length is 14 residues. The CDR3 DNA sequence: TGCAGTGCTAGGGGGGACAGGGGAGAAACTGAAGCTTTCTTT. This gives the protein CSARGDRGETEAFF.

This clonotype showed up many times. The gene calls are TRBV12-3 or TRBV12-4 and TRBJ2-2, with D possibly TRBD1 on 5 matching bases. Trimming cost V 5 bases and J 2 bases, with 12 bases left between them. The CDR3 length is 15 residues. The CDR3 coding sequence is TGTGCCAGCAGTCTCCGACAGTTAAACACCGGGGAGCTGTTTTTT. Encoded protein: CASSLRQLNTGELFF.

A few counts support this clonotype. This chain uses TRBV27 with TRBJ2-7, with TRBD1 identical over 10 bases. The CDR3 sequence is 17 residues long. The V gene end was trimmed by 2 bases and the J gene end by 2 bases; junction bases not matched to a gene: 9. Per germline, CDR1 MNHEY and CDR2 SMNVEV (reference sequence). CDR3 residues: CASSLPSGTGDTYEQYF. The CDR3 DNA reads TGTGCCAGCAGTTTACCCTCCGGGACAGGGGATACCTACGAGCAGTACTTC.

This clonotype was counted ten times or more. The chain is built from TRBV20-1 and TRBJ1-1, with 7 bases that match TRBD1. CDR3 size: 14 residues. The V gene end was trimmed by 3 bases and the J gene end by 1 base; junction bases not matched to a gene: 5. Germline assignment: CDR1 DFQATT and CDR2 SNEGSKA (reference sequence). CDR3 sequence reads: CSASLGGPNTEAFF. CDR3 DNA sequence: TGCAGTGCTAGTTTAGGGGGCCCGAACACTGAAGCTTTCTTT.

This clonotype was observed at least ten times. The rearrangement joins TRBV28 to TRBJ1-2; D perhaps matches TRBD1 (6 bases). V lost 2 bases and J 7 bases, leaving 23 bases between the germline ends. This CDR3 is 17 amino acids long. In germline, CDR1 is MDHEN, CDR2 SYDVKM. The CDR3 sequence: CASSLPGGGRRIGGYTF. DNA of the CDR3: TGTGCCAGCAGTTTACCGGGCGGGGGCAGGCGGATCGGTGGCTACACCTTC.

This clonotype was observed at least ten times. The chain couples TRBV7-9 to TRBJ1-2; no firm D call. The CDR3 length is 12 residues. V dropped 5 bases and J dropped 8 bases, with 12 bases sitting between them. Germline assignment: CDR1 SEHNR and CDR2 FQNEAQ (reference sequence). The CDR3: CASSRPSEGYTF. CDR3 DNA sequence: TGTGCCAGCAGCAGGCCCTCCGAGGGCTACACCTTC.

This clonotype has a count of ten or more. The chain has TRBV6-1 and TRBJ2-5; 9 nucleotides align to TRBD1. V shed 4 bases and J 4 bases; nucleotides not matched to a gene: 4. There are 14 residues in the CDR3. Germline CDR1 MNHNS, CDR2 SASEGT. CDR3 bases: TGTGCCAGCAGTGGCACAGGGGGCACAGAGACCCAGTACTTC. Protein sequence: CASSGTGGTETQYF.

This sequence joins TRBV6-5 and TRBJ1-2; 7 positions match TRBD1. V was pared by 1 base and J by 4 bases, with 6 bases of the junction left unmatched. There are 15 residues in the CDR3. Germline-derived CDR1 and CDR2 are MNHEY and SVGAGI. The CDR3 DNA reads as TGTGCCAGCAGTTACTACGTGACAGGGTTCTATGGCTACACCTTC. As protein: CASSYYVTGFYGYTF.